This T cell receptor beta chain was sequenced in a study of T cell repertoires in ileal Crohn's disease (dated by TCRdb to between 2018 and 2020). Regarding the research as a whole: The median duration of disease was 7.9 years, and at the time of surgery less than 40% of patients were active smokers. For commercial TCRB immunosequencing, approximately 500 nanograms of biopsy DNA were submitted for each sample. The study was conducted in parallel with a multicentre cohort that was designed to identify predictors of early endoscopic recurrence following ileocolonic resection. The M0 samples consisted of biopsies taken from the inflamed part of the ileum within the surgical resection specimen. A Rutgeerts score higher than i0 was the definition used for endoscopic postoperative recurrence. The study sequenced roughly 170 mucosal samples from a few dozen patients, taken at several locations on the surgical specimen and at postoperative endoscopy. Every patient underwent surgery because of a complication, which was stricturing disease in 61% of cases and penetrating disease in around 40%. Postoperative therapy was given to about half of the patients, with thiopurines administered to 11 patients and anti-TNF agents administered to 20 or so patients. TCR repertoire analysis was performed in around 50 Crohn's disease patients drawn from a prospective multicentre cohort.

The investigation overall reported the following: More high-frequency clones were carried by sorted CD8 T cells than by CD4 T cells, suggesting that mucosal expansions were mainly CD8. Endoscopic recurrence was found to be associated with higher high-frequency clone percentages at surgery, and recurrence was observed in all patients with clonality above 26.8% (18/57). Only a subgroup of patients, of unstated size, had mucosal CD4 and CD8 T cells sorted and sequenced. Compared with non-smokers, patients who were active smokers at surgery showed a significantly higher proportion of clonal expansions (approximately 26% vs 17%, p=0.02).

The label giving this sample's time point can be read as: inflamed ileum from the surgical specimen. To be eligible, patients had to be adults with ileal or ileocolonic Crohn's disease and an indication for ileocolonic resection. Before DNA extraction, whole ileal mucosal biopsies were kept frozen at -80 degrees C. Genomic DNA was extracted from frozen whole biopsies with a TRizol-based method and quantified on a NanoDrop 2000 spectrophotometer. The method was the immunoSEQ multiplex PCR assay. Adaptive Biotechnology amplified CDR3 regions from genomic DNA with a two-step multiplex PCR that controlled for amplification bias. Primers covering every V and J gene segment were used in the first PCR, while barcodes and Illumina adapters were added in the second PCR. An Illumina instrument was used to sequence the CDR3 libraries. The authors' pipeline ran thus. Analysis combined the vendor-provided pipelines with custom analysis of raw data in R/Bioconductor under R version 3.3.0. Clonality, which ranges from 0 to 1, was calculated as the inverse of the normalised Shannon entropy across all productive clones. High-frequency clones were defined as the share of the repertoire occupied by the top 100 clones, with only clones passing a 95% confidence test being retained. Overlap between samples was measured with the Morisita-Horn index, while repertoire diversity was measured with the Simpson index. The immuneACCESS repertoire file appears here via TCRdb, limited to in-frame rearrangements. These files lack a portion of the clones; in checked studies, under half of the deficit traces to unresolved V genes, and the cause of the others is not known. V and J calls and clone size are given by that table; D and trimming were obtained from the DNA. The sample includes some 17,000 clones, with about 70% observed a single time. The ten largest clones take up 4% to 4.5% of the sample.

This clone was seen a single time. Its antigen remains undetermined. Qualities for individual bases were not recorded, and no much larger clone is one base off. From a lookup of the germline V gene, CDR1 and CDR2 are SGHRS and YFSETQ. Its CDR3 holds 14 amino acids, cysteine through phenylalanine. Of all the DNA, just the CDR3 is kept, 42 bases in frame from base 1. At the junction V is shortened by 3 bases and J by 5 bases, with 15 bases in between. The source of this sequence is an adult with Crohn's disease. Sequenced: ileal tissue. The rearranged chain carries TRBV5-1 and TRBJ2-7; no D gene call is confident. The DNA sequence reads TGCGCCAGCAGCTCCTCTCCACCCGCGCACGAGCAGTACTTC. It translates to CASSSSPPAHEQYF.